This TCR beta chain was captured in a study of blood T cell repertoires in COVID-19 (dated by TCRdb to about 2020). For the wider study: The collaborator samples originated in the United States, Italy and Spain and spanned the acute and convalescent phases of COVID-19. The material from the prospective study consisted of cDNA or gDNA derived from T cells, B-cell-depleted T cells, or PBMCs. Subjects who had been exposed to COVID-19, were actively infected with it, or had recovered from it provided the deeply sampled blood TCRbeta repertoires that made up the dataset. A freely available public database, intended as a resource for researchers studying the immune response to SARS-CoV-2, is where the repertoires were released. The samples were drawn from the first 160 participants of the ongoing ImmuneRACE study and from some 1,300 subjects provided by 6 global collaborators. The sample metadata nearly always contained a de-identified subject ID, COVID-19 status, age in years and sex. HLA class I and class II types, where available, came from metadata supplied by the sample provider rather than from assay-based typing.

Comments on this clone: No antigen is known for it. Nothing much larger sits one base from this clone, and base qualities are not available.

The paper's findings and limits, for the study overall: The quantity of clinical and demographic metadata differed by source and by participant and was supplied without curation.

Participants in the prospective study were enrolled through a virtual design, were aged roughly 18 to 100 years, and lived in approximately 25 United States geographic areas. Cohort assignment in the prospective study relied on participant-reported clinical history from a screening survey and a study questionnaire. Exposed participants had been in contact, within 2 weeks of entering the study, with a person who had a PCR-confirmed or clinician-diagnosed case of COVID-19. In the prospective study, whole blood, serum and a nasopharyngeal or oropharyngeal swab were collected from each participant by mobile phlebotomists. Prospective study participants could optionally give additional blood draws and questionnaires over an approximately two-month period. Prospective study blood samples were shipped either frozen or at room temperature before DNA extraction. The CDR3 covers 15 residues, taking in both the cysteine and the phenylalanine. Here the CDR3 DNA is all that survives: 45 bases in frame from base 1. CDR1 and CDR2, per the germline V gene, are MGHRA and YSYEKL. Trimming accounts for 4 bases at V and 4 bases at J, while the number of junction bases matched to no gene is 6.

The immunoSEQ Assay, a bias-controlled multiplex PCR, was used to amplify TCRbeta CDR3 regions from genomic DNA. The original pipeline was this. Nucleated cell counts per sample were estimated from amplification of reference gene primers within the assay. Sequence reads were collapsed and filtered to measure the absolute abundance of every unique TCRbeta CDR3 rearrangement. For each sample, productive Simpson clonality was calculated as the square root of Simpson's diversity index over productive rearrangements. TCRdb holds this immuneACCESS table with in-frame rearrangements only. Some clones are missing; in checked studies, unresolved V genes explain under half, and the rest has no known cause. V and J calls and clone size are those listed in that table; D and trimming were worked out from the DNA. In this sample the table shows 250,000 to 350,000 clones, nearly 90% of which occur a single time. Less than 3% of the sample is in the top ten clones.

Material: PBMCs or T cells enriched from blood (not recorded which). This receptor chain uses TRBV4-1 and TRBJ1-4, with 7 bases matching TRBD1. The clonotype originates from a woman in her forties or fifties who had been exposed to COVID-19. The nucleotide sequence reads TGCGCCAGCAGCCGCGGGACAGAGTATAATGAAAAACTGTTTTTT. Translated, this gives CASSRGTEYNEKLFF.